The text below deals with one TCR beta chain. The entry originates in a study of T cell responses to AZD1222 COVID-19 vaccine. V dropped 3 bases and J dropped 8 bases, with 13 bases sitting between them. The CDR3 extends over 13 amino acids. CDR1 and CDR2 (germline): SNHLY, FYNNEI. Sequenced by immunoSEQ multiplex PCR; TCRdb stores in-frame clones only, minus some. The data contain 120,000 or so clones, about 89% of them singletons. J is TRBJ1-2 and V is TRBV2; no clear D gene. This TCR came from an adult in good health. The source material was peripheral blood, sampled on day 0 of MenACWY control vaccination. This chain's CDR3 is CASSELPYYGYTF. For the CDR3, the DNA is TGTGCCAGCAGTGAGTTACCTTATTACGGCTACACCTTC.